The 18 T cell receptor beta chains below were found in one sample sequenced in a study of blood T cell repertoires in COVID-19. Generated by immunoSEQ multiplex PCR, the TCRdb table keeps only in-frame clones and is missing some. The data show about 120,000 clones, roughly 90% seen once. Source material: peripheral blood. These receptors were taken from a human donor in a cohort sampled during active COVID-19.

The rearrangement joins TRBV3-1 (or the pseudogene TRBV3-2) to TRBJ1-1; 7 bases align to TRBD1. The CDR3 runs 15 residues. With V trimmed by 0 bases and J by 3 bases, 4 bases remained unmatched. The germline V gene has CDR1 LGHDT and CDR2 YNNKEL (reference sequence). The CDR3 region has the DNA TGTGCCAGCAGCCAAGAAGGGGGCGTGGACACTGAAGCTTTCTTT. Its protein is CASSQEGGVDTEAFF.

V is TRBV4-2 and J is TRBJ2-1, with 9 positions matching TRBD2. V lost 0 bases to trimming and J lost 1 base; unmatched junction nucleotides: 4. This CDR3 region has 17 residues. The germline V gene has CDR1 LGHNA and CDR2 YNFKEQ. The CDR3 nucleotides are TGTGCCAGCAGCCAAGACGGCGGGAGGGCATCCTACAATGAGCAGTTCTTC. It is translated as CASSQDGGRASYNEQFF.

The CDR3 DNA follows: TGTGCCAGCAGCTTCGGTTCTAGCGGGGCCCCCGGGGAGCTGTTTTTT. It yields the protein CASSFGSSGAPGELFF. The J gene is TRBJ2-2, the V gene TRBV7-9; 9 bases line up with TRBD2. V was clipped by 3 bases and J by 6 bases; unmatched bases: 8. The CDR3 totals 16 residues. The germline CDR1 and CDR2 sequences are SEHNR and FQNEAQ (reference sequence).

The J gene is TRBJ2-7, the V gene TRBV18, with 9 bases aligning to TRBD1. The CDR3 spans 15 residues. Germline V lookup: CDR1 KGHSH, CDR2 LQKENI. J gave up 5 bases and V 4 bases, and 9 bases lay outside the gene matches. Here the CDR3 DNA reads TGTGCCAGCTCACTACCGGGACAGGGTACCAACGAGCAGTACTTC. It specifies CASSLPGQGTNEQYF.

This clone showed up just once. This chain joins TRBV5-1 and TRBJ1-3, with D uncertain. This CDR3 spans 14 amino acids. Germline CDR1 SGHRS, CDR2 YFSETQ. With 3 bases removed from V and 4 bases from J, the gap between germline ends came to 11 bases. This CDR3 reads CASSSSLGGNTIYF. The CDR3 DNA sequence: TGCGCCAGCAGCTCGTCGCTGGGCGGAAACACCATATATTTT.

The V gene is TRBV7-9, the J gene TRBJ2-7; 8 bases agree with TRBD1. Trimming removed 5 bases from V and 3 bases from J; junction bases left unmatched: 6. The CDR3 sequence is 14 residues long. Germline V gives CDR1 SEHNR, CDR2 FQNEAQ (reference sequence). The CDR3 DNA is TGTGCCAGCAGCCGGTTGACAGGGGACTACGAGCAGTACTTC. Its protein is CASSRLTGDYEQYF.

In this sample, this clone turned up a few times. The chain carries TRBV5-6 and TRBJ1-6; 8 bases align to TRBD1. The germline CDR1 and CDR2 sequences are SGHDT and YYEEEE. J lost 9 bases, V lost 0 bases, and 8 bases had no gene match. The CDR3 extends over 16 amino acids. The CDR3 DNA reads TGTGCCAGCAGCTTGGTTTCTGGCCAGGGGGCTTCACCCCTCCACTTT. Protein sequence: CASSLVSGQGASPLHF.

This clone has ten or more counts. The V gene is TRBV7-3, the J gene TRBJ1-1, with D uncertain. The V and J ends lost 2 bases and 2 bases respectively, with 6 bases between them. The germline V gene has CDR1 SGHTA and CDR2 FQGTGA. The CDR3 length is 13 residues. The CDR3 loop reads CASSLSSNTEAFF. The CDR3 DNA sequence: TGTGCCAGCAGCTTATCCTCCAACACTGAAGCTTTCTTT.

The chain joins TRBV3-1 (or the pseudogene TRBV3-2) to TRBJ1-5; D remains unclear. CDR1 and CDR2 from the germline V gene are LGHDT and YNNKEL (reference sequence). The ends were cut back, 0 bases at V and 1 base at J, with 4 bases in the middle. This CDR3 has 14 residues. The CDR3: CASSQEASNQPQHF. The CDR3 DNA is TGTGCCAGCAGCCAAGAGGCAAGCAATCAGCCCCAGCATTTT.

This rearrangement joins TRBV4-1 to TRBJ1-1, with D possibly matching TRBD1 (6 bases). The CDR3 covers 11 residues. From germline, CDR1 is MGHRA and CDR2 YSYEKL. Trimming took 4 bases from V and 11 from J, leaving 11 bases between them. CDR3 sequence (DNA): TGCGCCAGCAGCCCCGGGAGGGGGGCTTTCTTT. This encodes CASSPGRGAFF.

This chain connects TRBV6-4 to TRBJ2-7; TRBD2 might be the D (5 bases). From germline, CDR1 is MRHNA and CDR2 SNTAGT. This CDR3 is 12 amino acids long. V was trimmed by 2 bases and J by 3 bases, leaving 5 bases between them. The CDR3 DNA follows: TGTGCCAGCAGTGACGCGGGCTACGAGCAGTACTTC. Translation gives CASSDAGYEQYF.

This rearrangement joins TRBV27 to TRBJ2-7; 10 bases map to TRBD2. Germline V gene sequence: CDR1 MNHEY, CDR2 SMNVEV (reference sequence). The trim removed 6 bases at V and 4 bases at J, leaving 12 bases unmatched. CDR3 length equals 16 residues. The CDR3 DNA reads TGTGCCAGCAGCGAGGGCCCCGGGACTAGCGTTTACGAGCAGTACTTC. It specifies CASSEGPGTSVYEQYF.

The rearrangement links TRBV11-2 to TRBJ1-1; tentative D call: TRBD1 (6 bases). Trimming took off 4 bases at V and 3 bases at J, with 15 bases between the two ends. Per germline, CDR1 SGHAT and CDR2 FQNNGV. CDR3 length: 15 residues. The CDR3 nucleotides read TGTGCCAGCAGCTCATACAGGGAGAGGTACACTGAAGCTTTCTTT. Protein: CASSSYRERYTEAFF.

This sequence joins TRBV5-4 and TRBJ2-1; TRBD1 matches at 7 bases. The CDR3 length is 13 residues. With 3 bases clipped from V and 9 bases from J, the junction kept 6 bases outside the gene matches. Germline assignment: CDR1 SGHNT and CDR2 YYREEE (reference sequence). The DNA of the CDR3 is TGTGCCAGCAGCTCTGACAGGGTAGGTGAGCAGTTCTTC. Protein sequence: CASSSDRVGEQFF.

This clone was counted a few times. The chain uses TRBV7-7 and TRBJ2-3; TRBD2 agrees at 12 bases. V was clipped by 4 bases and J by 2 bases; unmatched bases: 4. Germline V gives CDR1 SSHAT, CDR2 FNYEAQ (reference sequence). CDR3 size: 16 residues. The CDR3 sequence: CASSSGLAGFTDTQYF. As DNA, the CDR3 is TGTGCCAGCAGCTCAGGACTAGCGGGGTTCACAGATACGCAGTATTTT. Full variable domain (rest looked up from reference TRBV7-7 and TRBJ2-3): GAGVSQSPRYKVTKRGQDVTLRCDPISSHATLYWYQQALGQGPEFLTYFNYEAQPDKSGLPSDRFSAERPEGSISTLTIQRTEQRDSAMYRCASSSGLAGFTDTQYFGPGTRLTVL.

This rearrangement joins TRBV2 to TRBJ2-2, with a weak D call TRBD1 (6 bases). Germline V gene data show CDR1 as SNHLY and CDR2 as FYNNEI. V lost 8 bases, J lost 4 bases, and 17 bases lay in between. The CDR3 totals 15 residues. CDR3 protein: CASLFTQGITGELFF. The DNA for the CDR3 is TGTGCCAGCCTTTTCACTCAGGGGATCACCGGGGAGCTGTTTTTT. Filled out from reference TRBV2 and TRBJ2-2, the complete variable domain reads EPEVTQTPSHQVTQMGQEVILRCVPISNHLYFYWYRQILGQKVEFLVSFYNNEISEKSEIFDDQFSVERPDGSNFTLKIRSTKLEDSAMYFCASLFTQGITGELFFGEGSRLTVL.

CDR3 sequence (DNA): TGTGCCAGCATAACCGGGACAGGCTCTACGGAGCAGTACTTC. This sequence encodes CASITGTGSTEQYF. V gene TRBV28 combines with J gene TRBJ2-7, with 8 bases lining up with TRBD1. CDR3 length: 14 amino acids. Looked up from germline, CDR1 is MDHEN and CDR2 is SYDVKM. Trimming cost V 7 bases and J 7 bases; bases outside gene matches: 12.

The J gene is TRBJ1-5, the V gene TRBV27; D might be TRBD1 (5 bases). CDR3 size: 16 residues. The V gene's germline CDR1 is MNHEY and CDR2 SMNVEV (reference sequence). V lost 5 bases to trimming and J lost 2 bases, with 16 bases between them. CDR3 sequence reads: CASSPPGAGGNQPQHF. CDR3 nucleotides: TGTGCCAGCAGTCCCCCCGGGGCGGGAGGCAATCAGCCCCAGCATTTT.